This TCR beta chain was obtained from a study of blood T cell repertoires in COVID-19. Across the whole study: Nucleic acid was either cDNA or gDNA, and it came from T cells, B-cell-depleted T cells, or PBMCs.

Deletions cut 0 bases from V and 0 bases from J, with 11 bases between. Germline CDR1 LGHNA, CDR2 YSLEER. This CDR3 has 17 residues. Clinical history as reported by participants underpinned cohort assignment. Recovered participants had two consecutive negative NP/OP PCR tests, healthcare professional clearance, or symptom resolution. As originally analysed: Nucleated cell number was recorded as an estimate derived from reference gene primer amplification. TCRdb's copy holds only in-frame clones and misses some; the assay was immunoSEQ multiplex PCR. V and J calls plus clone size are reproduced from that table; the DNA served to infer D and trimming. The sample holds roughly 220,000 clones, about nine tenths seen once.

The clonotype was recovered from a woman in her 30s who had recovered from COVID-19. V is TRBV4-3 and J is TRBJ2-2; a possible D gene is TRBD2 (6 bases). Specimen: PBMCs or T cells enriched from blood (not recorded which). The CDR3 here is CASSQDRWGANTGELFF. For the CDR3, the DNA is TGCGCCAGCAGCCAAGATCGATGGGGGGCGAACACCGGGGAGCTGTTTTTT.